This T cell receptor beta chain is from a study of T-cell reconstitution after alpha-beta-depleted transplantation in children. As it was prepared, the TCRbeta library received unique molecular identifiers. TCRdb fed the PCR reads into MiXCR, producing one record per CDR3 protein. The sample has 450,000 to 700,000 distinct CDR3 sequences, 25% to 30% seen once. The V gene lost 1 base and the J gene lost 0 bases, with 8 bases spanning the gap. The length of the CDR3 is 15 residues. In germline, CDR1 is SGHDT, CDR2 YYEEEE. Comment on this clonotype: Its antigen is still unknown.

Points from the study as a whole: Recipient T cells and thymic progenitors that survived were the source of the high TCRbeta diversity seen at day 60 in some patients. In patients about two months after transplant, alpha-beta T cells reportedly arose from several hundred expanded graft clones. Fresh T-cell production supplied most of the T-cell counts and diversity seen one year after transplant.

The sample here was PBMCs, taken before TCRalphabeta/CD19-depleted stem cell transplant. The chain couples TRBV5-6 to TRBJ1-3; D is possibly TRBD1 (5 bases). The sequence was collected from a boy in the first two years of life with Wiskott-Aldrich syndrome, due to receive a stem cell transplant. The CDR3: CASSLPRDSGNTIYF. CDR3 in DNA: TGTGCCAGCAGCTTGCCCAGGGACTCTGGAAACACCATATATTTT.